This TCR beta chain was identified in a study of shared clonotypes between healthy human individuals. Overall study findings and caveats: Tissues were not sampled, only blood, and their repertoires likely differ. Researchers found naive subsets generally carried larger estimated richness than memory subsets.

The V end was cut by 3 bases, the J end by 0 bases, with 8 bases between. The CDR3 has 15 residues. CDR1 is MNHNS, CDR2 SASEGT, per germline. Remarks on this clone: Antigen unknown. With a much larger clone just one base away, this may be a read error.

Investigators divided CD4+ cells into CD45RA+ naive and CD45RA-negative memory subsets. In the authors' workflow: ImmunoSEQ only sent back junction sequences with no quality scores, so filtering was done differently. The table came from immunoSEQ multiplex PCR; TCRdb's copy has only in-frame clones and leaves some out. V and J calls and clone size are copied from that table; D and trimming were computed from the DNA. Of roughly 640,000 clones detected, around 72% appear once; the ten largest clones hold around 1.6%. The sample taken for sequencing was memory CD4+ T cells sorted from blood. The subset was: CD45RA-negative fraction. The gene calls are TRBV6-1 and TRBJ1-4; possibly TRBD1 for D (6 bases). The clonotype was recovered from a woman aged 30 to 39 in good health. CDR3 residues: CASSDRGATNEKLFF. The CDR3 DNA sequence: TGTGCCAGCAGTGACAGGGGTGCAACTAATGAAAAACTGTTTTTT.